These 28 T cell receptor beta chains came from one sample sequenced in a study of T cell changes during pregnancy in multiple sclerosis. Sequencing was performed with immunoSEQ multiplex PCR; in TCRdb, only in-frame clones are kept and a portion is missing. The data hold approximately 98,000 clones, with about 91% observed a single time. The source was peripheral blood, collected after pregnancy. These receptors came from a female donor in good health, enrolled as a control in a pregnancy study.

The chain links TRBV6-4 to TRBJ1-1, with D tentatively TRBD1 (6 bases). The V end was cut by 5 bases, the J end by 3 bases, with 19 bases between. The CDR3 spans 16 residues. CDR1 and CDR2 from the germline V gene are MRHNA and SNTAGT. DNA for the CDR3: TGTGCCAGCAGTCCCGGTGGTGGAGGGGGGGACACTGAAGCTTTCTTT. Translating it yields CASSPGGGGGDTEAFF.

The chain is built from TRBV6-1 and TRBJ2-4; possibly TRBD1 for D (5 bases). CDR3 size: 16 residues. V shed 4 bases and J shed 0 bases, with 13 bases lying between them. CDR1 is MNHNS, CDR2 SASEGT, per germline. The CDR3 reads CASSGRTTGAKNIQYF. The CDR3, as DNA: TGTGCCAGCAGTGGGCGGACAACCGGAGCCAAAAACATTCAGTACTTC.

This rearrangement joins TRBV15 to TRBJ2-5; TRBD2 aligns across 11 bases. This CDR3 is built from 18 residues. With 0 bases clipped from V and 1 base from J, the junction kept 7 bases outside the gene matches. The V gene's germline CDR1 is LNHNV and CDR2 YYDKDF (reference sequence). The CDR3 nucleotides are TGTGCCACCAGCAGAGATTACGGACTAGCGGGTATCCAAGAGACCCAGTACTTC. The encoded protein is CATSRDYGLAGIQETQYF.

The rearrangement links TRBV7-2 to TRBJ1-3; D uncertain. The germline gives CDR1 SGHTA, CDR2 FQGNSA. The CDR3 consists of 14 residues. Trimming shortened V by 4 bases and J by 0 bases, and 7 bases separated the two germline ends. The DNA for the CDR3 is TGTGCCAGCAGCTATCTAAGCTCTGGAAACACCATATATTTT. Amino acids: CASSYLSSGNTIYF.

The rearrangement joins TRBV4-1 to TRBJ2-5; 8 positions agree with TRBD1. V lost 2 bases, J lost 4 bases, and 3 bases stayed unmatched. Germline assignment: CDR1 MGHRA and CDR2 YSYEKL. This CDR3 spans 14 amino acids. The CDR3 is CASSQSTGAETQYF. CDR3 DNA: TGCGCCAGCAGCCAATCGACAGGGGCAGAGACCCAGTACTTC.

The chain is built from TRBV7-9 and TRBJ1-1; tentative D call: TRBD1 (5 bases). Germline loops: CDR1 SEHNR, CDR2 FQNEAQ (reference sequence). This CDR3 contains 11 residues. V dropped 9 bases and J dropped 6 bases, with 11 bases sitting between them. CDR3 in DNA: TGTGCCAGTGGGGAAGGGGCTGAAGCTTTCTTT. Translating it yields CASGEGAEAFF.

The chain combines TRBV19 with TRBJ1-2; 9 nucleotides line up with TRBD1. CDR1 and CDR2 from the germline V gene are LNHDA and SQIVND (reference sequence). CDR3 size: 15 residues. V dropped 3 bases and J dropped 6; count of bases not matched to a gene: 8. CDR3 in DNA: TGTGCCAGTAGTATTATACTCCGGACAGGGGATGGCTACACCTTC. Its protein is CASSIILRTGDGYTF.

J is TRBJ1-5 and V is TRBV7-9, with no clear D. Per germline, CDR1 SEHNR and CDR2 FQNEAQ (reference sequence). CDR3 length: 13 amino acids. Trimming removed 5 bases at V and 1 base at J, with 6 bases between. The chain's CDR3 is CASSPQSNQPQHF. CDR3 DNA: TGTGCCAGCAGCCCTCAGAGCAATCAGCCCCAGCATTTT.

This rearrangement joins TRBV9 to TRBJ1-2; perhaps TRBD1 as D (5 bases). The CDR3 spans 15 residues. Germline-derived CDR1 and CDR2 are SGDLS and YYNGEE. V lost 0 bases and J lost 6, with 15 bases in between. The CDR3 bases are TGTGCCAGCAGCGTAGCTCCGGCAGGGTTGCATGGCTACACCTTC. This gives the protein CASSVAPAGLHGYTF.

V usage is TRBV30 and J usage is TRBJ1-5; 8 positions match TRBD1. V gave up 5 bases and J gave up 6 bases; unmatched junction bases: 3. The CDR3 covers 12 residues. The V gene's germline CDR1 is GTSNPN and CDR2 SVGIG (reference sequence). The CDR3 bases are TGTGCCTGGGGACAGGGAGGTCAGCCCCAGCATTTT. Its protein is CAWGQGGQPQHF.

Only one count was recorded for this clone. V usage is TRBV7-9 and J usage is TRBJ2-7, with 10 bases fitting TRBD2. The CDR3 is made up of 15 amino acids. The V gene's germline CDR1 is SEHNR and CDR2 FQNEAQ (reference sequence). The V gene end was trimmed by 5 bases and the J gene end by 5 bases; junction bases not matched to a gene: 9. CDR3 nucleotide sequence: TGTGCCAGCAGCCCCCCGGGACTAGCGATCCACGAGCAGTACTTC. Encoded protein: CASSPPGLAIHEQYF.

V gene TRBV15 combines with J gene TRBJ1-2; TRBD1 is a possible D gene (6 bases). Trimming cost V 0 bases and J 6 bases, with 14 bases left between them. The CDR3 covers 15 residues. Germline assignment: CDR1 LNHNV and CDR2 YYDKDF (reference sequence). CDR3 loop: CATSRDGPRGDGYTF. The CDR3 region has the DNA TGTGCCACCAGCAGAGATGGCCCCAGGGGCGATGGCTACACCTTC.

V and J are TRBV9 and TRBJ2-7, with TRBD2 matching over 14 bases. V lost 3 bases, J lost 0 bases, and 5 bases stayed unmatched. The CDR3 consists of 17 residues. Germline lookup yields CDR1 SGDLS and CDR2 YYNGEE. CDR3 amino acids: CASSATSGGGSSYEQYF. For the CDR3, the DNA is TGTGCCAGCAGCGCGACTAGCGGGGGGGGGAGCTCCTACGAGCAGTACTTC.

The chain couples TRBV7-9 to TRBJ1-1; TRBD1 aligns across 7 bases. Germline CDR1 and CDR2: SEHNR and FQNEAQ (reference sequence). The CDR3 spans 15 residues. V gave up 5 bases and J gave up 4 bases; unmatched junction bases: 10. This CDR3 reads CASSLQRTGGTEAFF. CDR3 nucleotides: TGTGCCAGCAGCCTCCAAAGGACAGGCGGCACTGAAGCTTTCTTT.

This chain joins TRBV6-5 and TRBJ1-2, with 7 bases aligning to TRBD1. The CDR3 extends over 15 amino acids. The junction had 12 bases not matched to a gene; V was cut back by 7 bases and J by 4 bases. The germline CDR1 and CDR2 sequences are MNHEY and SVGAGI. This chain's CDR3 is CASNRKGAPGYGYTF. Written as DNA, the CDR3 is TGTGCCAGCAATCGGAAGGGGGCGCCGGGCTATGGCTACACCTTC.

The chain links TRBV28 to TRBJ2-7; TRBD1 is a possible D gene (6 bases). Germline CDR1 is MDHEN and CDR2 is SYDVKM. V was clipped by 2 bases and J by 0 bases, with 11 bases between them. The CDR3 is 15 residues long. CDR3 in amino acids: CASSLGGASSYEQYF. For the CDR3, the DNA is TGTGCCAGCAGTTTAGGGGGCGCAAGCTCCTACGAGCAGTACTTC.

CDR3 sequence reads: CASSLERRNEQFF. For the CDR3, the DNA is TGCGCCAGCAGCTTGGAAAGGAGGAATGAGCAGTTCTTC. The chain carries TRBV5-1 and TRBJ2-1, with D possibly matching TRBD2 (5 bases). The CDR3 has 13 amino acids. Germline CDR1 and CDR2: SGHRS and YFSETQ. The ends were cut back, 0 bases at V and 7 bases at J, with 8 bases in the middle.

J is TRBJ2-7 and V is TRBV28; 7 positions agree with TRBD2. The CDR3 is made up of 12 amino acids. J gave up 7 bases and V 1 base, and 1 base lay outside the gene matches. Per the germline V gene, CDR1 is MDHEN and CDR2 is SYDVKM. This CDR3 reads CASSLYGREQYF. CDR3 DNA: TGTGCCAGCAGTTTATACGGGAGGGAGCAGTACTTC.

CDR3 protein: CASSMSRGSLHEQYF. CDR3 coding DNA: TGTGCCAGTAGTATGTCCCGCGGGAGCCTCCACGAGCAGTACTTC. The chain uses TRBV19 and TRBJ2-7, with 7 bases identical to TRBD2. CDR1 is LNHDA and CDR2 is SQIVND in the germline V gene (reference sequence). This CDR3 region has 15 residues. V was clipped by 3 bases and J by 5 bases; unmatched bases: 10.

V usage is TRBV19 and J usage is TRBJ2-2; the D gene is possibly TRBD1 (5 bases). Trimming removed 1 base from V and 8 bases from J, with 17 bases in between. This CDR3 has 16 residues. Per germline, CDR1 LNHDA and CDR2 SQIVND (reference sequence). CDR3 loop: CASSIAQARVKGELFF. The CDR3 DNA reads as TGTGCCAGTAGTATAGCTCAGGCCAGGGTCAAGGGGGAGCTGTTTTTT.

This clone was observed a single time. The chain combines TRBV27 with TRBJ2-5, with TRBD1 identical over 7 bases. The trim removed 6 bases at V and 5 bases at J, leaving 9 bases unmatched. The CDR3 extends over 14 amino acids. Germline loops: CDR1 MNHEY, CDR2 SMNVEV (reference sequence). CDR3 sequence (DNA): TGTGCCAGCAGGCGCCGACAGGGTTCGGAGACCCAGTACTTC. It encodes CASRRRQGSETQYF.

V usage is TRBV7-8 and J usage is TRBJ1-5; 7 nucleotides line up with TRBD1. V lost 5 bases to trimming and J lost 3 bases; unmatched junction nucleotides: 10. The CDR3 sequence is 16 residues long. The germline V gene has CDR1 SGHVS and CDR2 FQNEAQ. The CDR3 sequence: CASSQTQGFNNQPQHF. In DNA form, the CDR3 reads TGTGCCAGCAGCCAGACACAGGGGTTTAACAATCAGCCCCAGCATTTT.

The V gene is TRBV28, the J gene TRBJ1-2, with D perhaps matching TRBD1 (5 bases). Trimming stripped 1 base from V and 6 bases from J, with 12 bases between. This CDR3 is built from 14 residues. Per germline, CDR1 MDHEN and CDR2 SYDVKM. CDR3 amino acids: CASSLSRRGDGYTF. The CDR3 DNA follows: TGTGCCAGCAGTTTATCCCGGCGGGGGGATGGCTACACCTTC.

The V call is TRBV9, the J call TRBJ1-6; a possible D gene is TRBD1 (5 bases). With 3 bases removed from V and 6 bases from J, the gap between germline ends came to 19 bases. The CDR3 runs 17 residues. Germline CDR1 reads SGDLS; CDR2 reads YYNGEE. CDR3 sequence reads: CASSAGQGLRINSPLHF. The CDR3 nucleotides are TGTGCCAGCAGCGCCGGTCAGGGACTTCGCATTAATTCACCCCTCCACTTT.

This chain uses TRBV28 with TRBJ2-5; 9 bases fit TRBD1. This CDR3 contains 14 residues. J was trimmed by 11 bases and V by 3 bases; bases with no gene match: 10. Germline lookup yields CDR1 MDHEN and CDR2 SYDVKM. CDR3 region: CASSLEQGAFEQYF. Written as DNA, the CDR3 is TGTGCCAGCAGTTTGGAACAGGGGGCGTTTGAGCAGTACTTC.

The chain joins TRBV4-1 to TRBJ1-2; D is unresolved. The CDR3 consists of 15 residues. Germline lookup yields CDR1 MGHRA and CDR2 YSYEKL. V was shortened by 1 base and J by 6 bases, with 15 bases between the two germline ends. CDR3 DNA: TGCGCCAGCAGCCAAGTCTCGGGAGGATATAATGGCTACACCTTC. It codes for CASSQVSGGYNGYTF.

The V gene is TRBV12-5, the J gene TRBJ1-2, with D perhaps matching TRBD1 (5 bases). This CDR3 spans 19 amino acids. V shed 4 bases and J shed 2 bases, with 26 bases lying between them. In germline, CDR1 is LGHNT, CDR2 FRNRAP. The CDR3 is CASGSPTGGVYMENYGYTF. Here the CDR3 DNA reads TGTGCTAGTGGTTCTCCTACAGGAGGGGTTTATATGGAAAACTATGGCTACACCTTC.

The chain uses TRBV6-5 and TRBJ1-1, with 9 bases that match TRBD1. The J segment lost 6 bases and the V segment lost 5 bases, leaving 4 bases of the junction unmatched. Germline values: CDR1 MNHEY, CDR2 SVGAGI. The length of the CDR3 is 13 residues. The chain's CDR3 is CASSPDRGAEAFF. CDR3 nucleotides: TGTGCCAGCAGTCCAGACAGGGGGGCTGAAGCTTTCTTT.